This T cell receptor (beta chain) was recovered during a study of cytomegalovirus exposure and HLA in healthy donors. The PCR was carried out with 60 Vbeta primers and 13 Jbeta primers. The method was immunoSEQ multiplex PCR; TCRdb's version includes in-frame clones alone and lacks a portion of them. Of about 59,000 clones listed, 80% are singletons. Study-level findings and limits: Cytomegalovirus-associated TCR beta chains were listed, numbering some 170. In a later analysis, specific HLA alleles were associated with more than 15,000 TCR beta sequences at a 0.05 false discovery rate. Accounts indicate the classifier identified cytomegalovirus status with strong specificity and sensitivity.

Trimming at V came to 0 bases and at J to 1 base, leaving 5 bases not matched to a gene. The CDR3 runs to 17 residues. Germline CDR1 is KGHSH and CDR2 is LQKENI. Comments on this clone: What it binds is not known.

The V and J genes are TRBV18 and TRBJ1-5; 8 bases line up with TRBD1. This TCR derives from a woman in her thirties or forties in good health and CMV-seronegative. Specimen: PBMCs. CDR3 DNA: TGTGCCAGCTCACCACCCTCAGGGGGCGGGAGCAATCAGCCCCAGCATTTT. Residues: CASSPPSGGGSNQPQHF.